A single sample gave rise to the 7 T cell receptor beta chains below, sequenced in a study of blood T cell repertoires in COVID-19. Clones were sequenced by immunoSEQ multiplex PCR, and TCRdb holds only the in-frame ones, with some missing. The table has roughly 250,000 clones, about 88% seen once. Material: peripheral blood. The origin of the receptors is a man aged 55-75 years who had recovered from COVID-19.

This clone has just one count. The V call is TRBV2, the J call TRBJ2-4, with 11 bases fitting TRBD2. Germline CDR1 reads SNHLY; CDR2 reads FYNNEI. V dropped 7 bases and J dropped 13; count of bases not matched to a gene: 9. CDR3 length equals 13 residues. The CDR3 coding sequence is TGTGCCAGCAACCCTAGCGGGGGGCCGTTCCAGTACTTC. Amino acids: CASNPSGGPFQYF.

V and J are TRBV19 and TRBJ1-6; 7 bases line up with TRBD1. Per germline, CDR1 LNHDA and CDR2 SQIVND (reference sequence). The CDR3 totals 15 residues. Unmatched junction bases numbered 7, after V lost 5 bases and J lost 6 bases. The CDR3 DNA reads as TGTGCCAGTAGTCGAGACAGGGCCTTTAATTCACCCCTCCACTTT. Amino acids: CASSRDRAFNSPLHF.

V is TRBV15 and J is TRBJ1-4, with D unclear. From germline, CDR1 is LNHNV and CDR2 YYDKDF (reference sequence). The V end lost 3 bases, the J end lost 4 bases, and 9 bases lay between the germline ends. This CDR3 comprises 14 residues. The chain's CDR3 is CATSRGSDNEKLFF. Written as DNA, the CDR3 is TGTGCCACCAGCAGGGGGAGTGATAATGAAAAACTGTTTTTT.

CDR3 nucleotides: TGCGCCAGCAGCCTGGACGGGTACTCACCCCTCCACTTT. Its protein is CASSLDGYSPLHF. The chain has TRBV5-1 and TRBJ1-6; D call uncertain. This CDR3 has 13 residues. V lost 4 bases to trimming and J lost 10 bases, with 12 bases between them. The germline CDR1 and CDR2 sequences are SGHRS and YFSETQ.

As concerns this clone: The sample holds other DNA sequences that translate to the same CDR3. V gene TRBV7-3 combines with J gene TRBJ2-3; TRBD2 aligns across 9 bases. With V trimmed by 5 bases and J by 2 bases, 5 bases remained unmatched. The V gene's germline CDR1 is SGHTA and CDR2 FQGTGA. The CDR3 covers 15 residues. The CDR3 DNA follows: TGTGCCAGCAGCCGAGCGGGGGGTTCCACAGATACGCAGTATTTT. This gives the protein CASSRAGGSTDTQYF.

The rearrangement links TRBV12-3 or TRBV12-4 to TRBJ1-1, with unresolved D. The CDR3 spans 13 residues. V gave up 7 bases and J gave up 1 base, with 10 bases separating them. The CDR3 loop is CASKIGRNTEAFF. CDR3 nucleotides: TGTGCCAGCAAAATCGGGAGGAACACTGAAGCTTTCTTT.

This chain connects TRBV4-2 to TRBJ2-5; 7 nucleotides match TRBD2. The CDR3 has 15 amino acids. Looked up from germline, CDR1 is LGHNA and CDR2 is YNFKEQ. The V and J ends lost 4 bases and 4 bases, in that order; junction bases with no gene match: 9. The CDR3 spells CASSLLPSGGETQYF. In DNA, the CDR3 is TGTGCCAGCAGCCTTCTCCCTTCGGGGGGAGAGACCCAGTACTTC.